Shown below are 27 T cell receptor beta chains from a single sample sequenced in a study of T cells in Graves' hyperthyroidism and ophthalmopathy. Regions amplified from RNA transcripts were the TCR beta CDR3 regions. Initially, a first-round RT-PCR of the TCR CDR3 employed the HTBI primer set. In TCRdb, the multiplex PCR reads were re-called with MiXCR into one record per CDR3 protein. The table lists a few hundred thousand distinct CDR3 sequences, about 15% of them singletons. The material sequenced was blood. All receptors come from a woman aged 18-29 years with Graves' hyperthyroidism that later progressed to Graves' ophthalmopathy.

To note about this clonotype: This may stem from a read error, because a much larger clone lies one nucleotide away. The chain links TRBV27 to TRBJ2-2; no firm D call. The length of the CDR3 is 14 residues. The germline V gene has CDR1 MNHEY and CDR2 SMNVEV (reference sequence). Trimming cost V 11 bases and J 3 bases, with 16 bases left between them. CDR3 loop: CAGFSGPDTGELFF. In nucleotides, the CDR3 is TGTGCCGGCTTTTCCGGGCCAGACACCGGGGAGCTGTTTTTT.

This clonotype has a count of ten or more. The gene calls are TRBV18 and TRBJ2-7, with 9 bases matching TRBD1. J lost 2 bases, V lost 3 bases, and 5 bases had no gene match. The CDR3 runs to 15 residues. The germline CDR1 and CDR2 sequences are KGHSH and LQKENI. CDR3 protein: CASSPEDRGPYEQYF. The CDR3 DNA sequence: TGTGCCAGCTCACCCGAGGACAGGGGTCCCTACGAGCAGTACTTC.

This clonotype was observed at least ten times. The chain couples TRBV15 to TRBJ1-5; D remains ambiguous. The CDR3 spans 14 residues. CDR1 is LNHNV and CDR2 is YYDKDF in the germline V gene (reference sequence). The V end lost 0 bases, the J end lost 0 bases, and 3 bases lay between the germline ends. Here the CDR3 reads CATSRDYSNQPQHF. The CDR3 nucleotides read TGTGCCACCAGCAGAGATTATAGCAATCAGCCCCAGCATTTT.

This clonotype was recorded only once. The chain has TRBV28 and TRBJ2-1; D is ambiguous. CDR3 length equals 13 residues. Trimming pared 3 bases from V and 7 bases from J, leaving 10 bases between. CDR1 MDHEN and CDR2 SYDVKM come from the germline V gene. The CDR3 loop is CASSLVSLNEQFF. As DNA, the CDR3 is TGTGCCAGCAGTTTGGTGTCTTTGAATGAGCAGTTCTTC.

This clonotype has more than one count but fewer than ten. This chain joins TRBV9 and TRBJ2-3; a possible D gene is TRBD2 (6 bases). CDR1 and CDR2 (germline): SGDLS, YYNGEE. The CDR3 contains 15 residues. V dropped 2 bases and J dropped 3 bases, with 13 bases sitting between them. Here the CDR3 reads CASSVGSGRTDTQYF. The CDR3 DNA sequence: TGTGCCAGCAGCGTGGGTAGCGGTAGGACAGATACGCAGTATTTT.

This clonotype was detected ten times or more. The CDR3 nucleotides are TGTGCCAGCAGTTTTGAAGGGAAGCAGTACTTC. Translated: CASSFEGKQYF. This chain joins TRBV28 and TRBJ2-7; D gene ambiguous. The germline CDR1 and CDR2 sequences are MDHEN and SYDVKM. The CDR3 contains 11 residues. Trimming removed 3 bases at V and 8 bases at J, with 8 bases between.

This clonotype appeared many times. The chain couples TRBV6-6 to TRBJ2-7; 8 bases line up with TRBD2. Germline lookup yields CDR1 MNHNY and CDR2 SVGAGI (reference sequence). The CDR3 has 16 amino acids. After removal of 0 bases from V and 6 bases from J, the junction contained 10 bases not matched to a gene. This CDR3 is CASSYSTSGSPLEQYF. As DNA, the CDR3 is TGTGCCAGCAGTTACTCGACCAGCGGGAGCCCCCTCGAGCAGTACTTC.

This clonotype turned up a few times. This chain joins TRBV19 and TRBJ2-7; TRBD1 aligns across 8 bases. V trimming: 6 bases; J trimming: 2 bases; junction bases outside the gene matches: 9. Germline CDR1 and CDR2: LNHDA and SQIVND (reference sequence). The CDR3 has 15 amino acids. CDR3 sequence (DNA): TGTGCCAGTAGCTCGGGCGGGACAGGTACCTACGAGCAGTACTTC. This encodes CASSSGGTGTYEQYF.

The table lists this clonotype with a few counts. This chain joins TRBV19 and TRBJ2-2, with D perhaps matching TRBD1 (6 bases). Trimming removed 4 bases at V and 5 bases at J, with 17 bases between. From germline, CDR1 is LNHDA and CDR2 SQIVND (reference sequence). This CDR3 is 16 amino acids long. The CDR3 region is CASSTFSLTGTGELFF. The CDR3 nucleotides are TGTGCCAGTAGTACCTTCAGTTTGACAGGTACCGGGGAGCTGTTTTTT.

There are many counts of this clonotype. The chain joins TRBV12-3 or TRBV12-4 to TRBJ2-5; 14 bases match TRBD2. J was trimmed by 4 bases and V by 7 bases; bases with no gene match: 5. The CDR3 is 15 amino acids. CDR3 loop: CASMTSGRGGETQYF. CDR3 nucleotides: TGTGCCAGCATGACTAGCGGGAGGGGTGGAGAGACCCAGTACTTC.

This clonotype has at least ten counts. CDR3 DNA: TGTGCCTGGAGTGTACGGGGGCAGCTCAACTCACCCCTCCACTTT. Protein: CAWSVRGQLNSPLHF. V gene TRBV30 combines with J gene TRBJ1-6; maybe TRBD1 (6 bases). Trimming left V 0 bases short and J 10 bases short, with 16 bases between. The CDR3 extends over 15 amino acids. CDR1 and CDR2 (germline): GTSNPN, SVGIG (reference sequence).

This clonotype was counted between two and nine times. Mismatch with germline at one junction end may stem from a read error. DNA of the CDR3: TGTGCCAGCAGTTGGGGGACAGGGGGCTCCGACGAGCAGTACTTC. This encodes CASSWGTGGSDEQYF. V gene TRBV6-1 combines with J gene TRBJ2-7; 12 bases match TRBD1. From germline, CDR1 is MNHNS and CDR2 SASEGT. The CDR3 loop spans 15 amino acids.

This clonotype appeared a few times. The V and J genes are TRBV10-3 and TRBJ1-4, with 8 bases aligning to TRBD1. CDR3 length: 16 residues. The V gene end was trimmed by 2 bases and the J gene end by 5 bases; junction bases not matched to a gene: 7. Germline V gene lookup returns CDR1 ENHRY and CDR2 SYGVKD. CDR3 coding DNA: TGTGCCATCAGTGAGGTCTACAGGGGGGAAAATGAAAAACTGTTTTTT. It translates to CAISEVYRGENEKLFF.

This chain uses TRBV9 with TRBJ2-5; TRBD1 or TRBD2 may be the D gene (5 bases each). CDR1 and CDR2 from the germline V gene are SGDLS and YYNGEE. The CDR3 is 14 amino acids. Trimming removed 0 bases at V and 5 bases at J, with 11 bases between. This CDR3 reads CASSVEYGGETQYF. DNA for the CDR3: TGTGCCAGCAGCGTAGAGTATGGGGGTGAGACCCAGTACTTC.

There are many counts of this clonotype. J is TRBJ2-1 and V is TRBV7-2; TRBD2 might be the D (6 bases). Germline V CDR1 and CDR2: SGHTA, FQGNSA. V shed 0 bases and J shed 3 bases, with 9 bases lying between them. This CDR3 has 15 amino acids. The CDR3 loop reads CASSLAGRDYNEQFF. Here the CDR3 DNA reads TGTGCCAGCAGCTTAGCTGGGCGGGACTACAATGAGCAGTTCTTC.

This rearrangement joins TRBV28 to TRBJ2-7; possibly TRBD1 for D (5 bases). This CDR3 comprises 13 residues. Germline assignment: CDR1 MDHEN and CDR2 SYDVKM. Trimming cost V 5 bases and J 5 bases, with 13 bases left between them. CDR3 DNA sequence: TGTGCCAGCAGTATCCAGGGTAGGAACGAGCAGTACTTC. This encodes CASSIQGRNEQYF.

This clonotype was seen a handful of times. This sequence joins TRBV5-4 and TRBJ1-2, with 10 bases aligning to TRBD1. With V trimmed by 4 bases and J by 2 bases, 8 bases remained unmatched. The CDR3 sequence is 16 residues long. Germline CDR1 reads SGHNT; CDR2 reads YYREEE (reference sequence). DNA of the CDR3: TGTGCCAGCAGCATCTGGGGACAGGGGCAAAACTATGGCTACACCTTC. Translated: CASSIWGQGQNYGYTF.

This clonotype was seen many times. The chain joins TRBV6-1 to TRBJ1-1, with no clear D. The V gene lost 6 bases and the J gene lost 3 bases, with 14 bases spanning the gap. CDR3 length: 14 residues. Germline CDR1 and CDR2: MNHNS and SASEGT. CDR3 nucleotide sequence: TGTGCCAGCAGAAGACGGGTCGGGCACACTGAAGCTTTCTTT. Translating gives CASRRRVGHTEAFF.

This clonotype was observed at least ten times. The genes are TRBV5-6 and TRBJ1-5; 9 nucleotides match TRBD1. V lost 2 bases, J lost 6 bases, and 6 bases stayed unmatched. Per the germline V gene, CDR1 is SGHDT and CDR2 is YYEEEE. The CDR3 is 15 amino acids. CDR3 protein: CASSFGTGSVQPQHF. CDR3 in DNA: TGTGCCAGCAGCTTCGGGACAGGGTCTGTTCAGCCCCAGCATTTT.

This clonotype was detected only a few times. CDR3 protein: CASSPNADRSYNEQFF. CDR3 coding DNA: TGTGCCAGCAGCCCCAATGCGGACAGGTCCTACAATGAGCAGTTCTTC. V gene TRBV7-3 combines with J gene TRBJ2-1, with 7 bases identical to TRBD1. The CDR3 totals 16 residues. The V gene end was trimmed by 5 bases and the J gene end by 1 base; junction bases not matched to a gene: 8. Germline assignment: CDR1 SGHTA and CDR2 FQGTGA.

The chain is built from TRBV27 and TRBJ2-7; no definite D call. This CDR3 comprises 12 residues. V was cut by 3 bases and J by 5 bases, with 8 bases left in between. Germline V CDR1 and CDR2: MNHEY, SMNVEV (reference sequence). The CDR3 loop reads CASSLFGHEQYF. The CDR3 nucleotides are TGTGCCAGCAGTTTGTTTGGTCACGAGCAGTACTTC.

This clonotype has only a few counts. CDR3 amino acids: CASIPQGAVYEQYF. CDR3 nucleotide sequence: TGTGCCAGCATCCCCCAGGGGGCTGTTTACGAGCAGTACTTC. The chain has TRBV28 and TRBJ2-7; 8 bases map to TRBD1. V dropped 7 bases and J dropped 4; count of bases not matched to a gene: 9. The CDR3 contains 14 residues. Looked up from germline, CDR1 is MDHEN and CDR2 is SYDVKM.

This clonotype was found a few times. In DNA form, the CDR3 reads TGTGCCAGTAGTATTACGACTAGCGGTTACAATGAGCAGTTCTTC. Translation: CASSITTSGYNEQFF. This rearrangement joins TRBV19 to TRBJ2-1; 9 bases map to TRBD2. CDR1 and CDR2 from the germline V gene are LNHDA and SQIVND (reference sequence). After removal of 3 bases from V and 4 bases from J, the junction contained 4 bases not matched to a gene. This CDR3 region has 15 residues.

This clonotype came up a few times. CDR3 DNA: TGTGCCAGCAGTACCGGACTAGCGGGAGAATACAATGAGCAGTTCTTC. Translating gives CASSTGLAGEYNEQFF. The rearrangement joins TRBV28 to TRBJ2-1; 13 bases match TRBD2. Trimming at V came to 5 bases and at J to 4 bases, leaving 5 bases not matched to a gene. The CDR3 has 16 amino acids. The germline CDR1 and CDR2 sequences are MDHEN and SYDVKM.

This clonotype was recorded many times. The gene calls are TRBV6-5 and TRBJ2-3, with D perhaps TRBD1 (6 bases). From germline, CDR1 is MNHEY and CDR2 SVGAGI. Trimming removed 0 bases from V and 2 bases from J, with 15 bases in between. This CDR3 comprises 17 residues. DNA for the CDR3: TGTGCCAGCAGTTACTCAGGGCAGGGGCTTTCCACAGATACGCAGTATTTT. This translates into CASSYSGQGLSTDTQYF.

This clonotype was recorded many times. The DNA for the CDR3 is TGCAGTGCTGCGACAGGGCCACCCTATGGCTACACCTTC. This encodes CSAATGPPYGYTF. The gene calls are TRBV20-1 and TRBJ1-2; 7 bases line up with TRBD1. Per the germline V gene, CDR1 is DFQATT and CDR2 is SNEGSKA (reference sequence). The CDR3 is 13 residues long. Unmatched junction bases numbered 7, after V lost 5 bases and J lost 4 bases.

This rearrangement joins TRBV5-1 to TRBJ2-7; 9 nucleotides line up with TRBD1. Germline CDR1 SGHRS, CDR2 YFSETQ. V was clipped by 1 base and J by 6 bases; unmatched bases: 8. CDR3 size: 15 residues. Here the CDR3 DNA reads TGCGCCAGCAGCTTGAGCGGGACAGGGATAGTCGAGCAGTACTTC. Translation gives CASSLSGTGIVEQYF.